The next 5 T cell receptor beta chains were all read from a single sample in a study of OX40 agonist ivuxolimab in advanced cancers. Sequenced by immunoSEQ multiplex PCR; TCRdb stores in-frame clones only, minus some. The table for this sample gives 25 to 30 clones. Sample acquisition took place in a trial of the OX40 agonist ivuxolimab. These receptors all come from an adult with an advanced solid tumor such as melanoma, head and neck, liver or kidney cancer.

The CDR3 is CASSQVAIFIEETQYF. In nucleotides, the CDR3 is TGTGCCAGCTCCCAGGTGGCAATTTTTATCGAAGAGACCCAGTACTTC. This chain uses TRBV7-4 with TRBJ2-5, with D hard to call. The CDR3 covers 16 residues. CDR1 and CDR2 (germline): SGHVT, SQSDAQ. Trimming cost V 8 bases and J 3 bases, with 22 bases left between them.

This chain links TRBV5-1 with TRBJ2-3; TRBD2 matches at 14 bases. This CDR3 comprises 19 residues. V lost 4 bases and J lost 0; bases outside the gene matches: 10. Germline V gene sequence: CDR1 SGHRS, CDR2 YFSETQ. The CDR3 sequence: CASSPGLAGVITSTDTQYF. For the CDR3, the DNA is TGCGCCAGCAGCCCGGGACTAGCGGGGGTTATCACTAGCACAGATACGCAGTATTTT.

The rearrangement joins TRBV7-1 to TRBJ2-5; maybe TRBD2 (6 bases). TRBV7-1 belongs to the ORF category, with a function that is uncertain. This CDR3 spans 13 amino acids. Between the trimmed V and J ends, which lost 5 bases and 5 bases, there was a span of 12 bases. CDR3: CASSQGLWETQYF. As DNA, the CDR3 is TGTGCCAGCAGCCAGGGACTTTGGGAGACCCAGTACTTC.

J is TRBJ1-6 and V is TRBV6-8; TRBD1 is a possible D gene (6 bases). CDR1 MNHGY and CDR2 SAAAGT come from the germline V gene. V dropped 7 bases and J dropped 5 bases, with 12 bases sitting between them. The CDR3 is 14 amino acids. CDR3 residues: CASKEGVHNSPLHF. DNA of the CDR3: TGTGCCAGCAAAGAGGGGGTCCATAATTCACCCCTCCACTTT.

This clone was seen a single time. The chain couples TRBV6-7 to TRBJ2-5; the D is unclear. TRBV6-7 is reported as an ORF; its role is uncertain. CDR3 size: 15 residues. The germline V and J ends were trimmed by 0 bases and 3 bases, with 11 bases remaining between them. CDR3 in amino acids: CASSYSSAVKETQYF. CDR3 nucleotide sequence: TGTGCCAGCAGTTACTCGAGCGCGGTAAAAGAGACCCAGTACTTC.